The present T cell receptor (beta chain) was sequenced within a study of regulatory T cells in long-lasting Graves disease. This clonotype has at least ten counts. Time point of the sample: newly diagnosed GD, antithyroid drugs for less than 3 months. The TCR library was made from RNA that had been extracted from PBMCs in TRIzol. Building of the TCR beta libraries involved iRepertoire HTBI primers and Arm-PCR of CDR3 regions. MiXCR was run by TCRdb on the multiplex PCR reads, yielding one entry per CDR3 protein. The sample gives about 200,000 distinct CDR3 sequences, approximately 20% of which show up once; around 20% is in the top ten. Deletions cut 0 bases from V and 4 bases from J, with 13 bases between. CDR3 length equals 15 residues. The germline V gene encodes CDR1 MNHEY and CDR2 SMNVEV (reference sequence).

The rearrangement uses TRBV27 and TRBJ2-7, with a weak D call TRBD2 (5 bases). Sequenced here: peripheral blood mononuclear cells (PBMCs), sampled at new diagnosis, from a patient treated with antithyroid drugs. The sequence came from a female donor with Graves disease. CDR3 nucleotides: TGTGCCAGCAGTTTATCTAGAGGGAGCGCGTACGAGCAGTACTTC. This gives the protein CASSLSRGSAYEQYF.